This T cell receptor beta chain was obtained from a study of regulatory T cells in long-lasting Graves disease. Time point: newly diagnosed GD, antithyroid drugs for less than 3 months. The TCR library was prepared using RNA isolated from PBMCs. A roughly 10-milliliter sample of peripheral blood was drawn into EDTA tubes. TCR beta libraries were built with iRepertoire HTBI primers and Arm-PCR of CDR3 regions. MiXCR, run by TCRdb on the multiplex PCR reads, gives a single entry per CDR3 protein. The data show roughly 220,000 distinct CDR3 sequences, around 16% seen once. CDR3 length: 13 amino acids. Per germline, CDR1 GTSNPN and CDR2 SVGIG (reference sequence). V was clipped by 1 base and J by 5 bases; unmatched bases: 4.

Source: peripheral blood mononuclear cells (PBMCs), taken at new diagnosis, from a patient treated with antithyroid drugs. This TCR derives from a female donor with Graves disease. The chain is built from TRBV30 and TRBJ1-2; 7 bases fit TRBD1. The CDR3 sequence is CAWSGGTEYGYTF. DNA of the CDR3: TGTGCCTGGAGTGGAGGGACAGAGTATGGCTACACCTTC. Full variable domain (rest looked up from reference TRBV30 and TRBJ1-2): SQTIHQWPATLVQPVGSPLSLECTVEGTSNPNLYWYRQAAGRGLQLLFYSVGIGQISSEVPQNLSASRPQDRQFILSSKKLLLSDSGFYLCAWSGGTEYGYTFGSGTRLTVV.